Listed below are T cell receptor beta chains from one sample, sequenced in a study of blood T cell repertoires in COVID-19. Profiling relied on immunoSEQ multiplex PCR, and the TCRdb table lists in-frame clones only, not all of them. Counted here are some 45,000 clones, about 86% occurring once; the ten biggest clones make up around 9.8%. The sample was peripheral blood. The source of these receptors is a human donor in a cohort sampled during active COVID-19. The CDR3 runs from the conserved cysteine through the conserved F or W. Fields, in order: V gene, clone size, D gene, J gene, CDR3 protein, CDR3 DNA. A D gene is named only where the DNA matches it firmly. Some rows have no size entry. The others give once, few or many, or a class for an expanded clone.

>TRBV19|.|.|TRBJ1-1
CASSMGLHTEAFF
TGTGCCAGTAGTATGGGGCTGCACACTGAAGCTTTCTTT
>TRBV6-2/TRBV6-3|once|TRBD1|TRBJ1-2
CASSYGQGNNYGYTF
TGTGCCAGCAGTTATGGACAGGGGAATAACTATGGCTACACCTTC
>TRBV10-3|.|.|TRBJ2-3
CAISPGSSVMGTDTQYF
TGTGCCATCAGCCCCGGGTCTAGCGTTATGGGGACAGATACGCAGTATTTT
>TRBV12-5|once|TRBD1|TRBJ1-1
CASGLQGASEAFF
TGTGCTAGTGGCCTCCAGGGGGCGTCTGAAGCTTTCTTT
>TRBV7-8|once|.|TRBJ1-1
CASSPEGVVLTEAFF
TGTGCCAGCAGCCCCGAAGGAGTAGTTCTCACTGAAGCTTTCTTT
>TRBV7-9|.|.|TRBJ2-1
CASSLSTGNEQFF
TGTGCCAGCAGCTTATCTACGGGGAATGAGCAGTTCTTC
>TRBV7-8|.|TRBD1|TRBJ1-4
CASSKGQTKNEKLFF
TGTGCCAGCAGCAAGGGACAGACTAAGAATGAAAAACTGTTTTTT
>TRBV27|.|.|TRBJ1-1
CASSTHGSNTEAFF
TGTGCCAGCAGTACCCACGGGAGTAACACTGAAGCTTTCTTT
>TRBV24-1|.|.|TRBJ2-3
CATSDPNYGSTQYF
TGTGCCACCAGTGATCCAAACTATGGAAGTACGCAGTATTTT
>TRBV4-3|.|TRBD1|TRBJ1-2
CASSQERGPYGYTF
TGCGCCAGCAGCCAAGAGAGGGGGCCCTATGGCTACACCTTC
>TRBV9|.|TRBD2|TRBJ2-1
CASSARLAGGNEQFF
TGTGCCAGCAGCGCGAGACTAGCGGGGGGGAATGAGCAGTTCTTC
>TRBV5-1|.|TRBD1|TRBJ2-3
CASLPTLQGTSTDTQYF
TGCGCCAGCTTACCAACCCTACAGGGGACAAGCACAGATACGCAGTATTTT
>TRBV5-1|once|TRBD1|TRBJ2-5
CASSYTGTGEETQYF
TGCGCCAGCAGCTACACCGGGACAGGGGAAGAGACCCAGTACTTC
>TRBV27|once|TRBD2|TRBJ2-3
CASPVGGGYTDTQYF
TGTGCCAGCCCCGTTGGGGGGGGATACACAGATACGCAGTATTTT
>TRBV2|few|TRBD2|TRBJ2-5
CASSARLAGGQETQYF
TGTGCCAGCAGTGCCAGACTAGCGGGGGGGCAAGAGACCCAGTACTTC
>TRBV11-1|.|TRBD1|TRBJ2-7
CASSRDRVSYEQYF
TGTGCCAGCAGCCGGGACAGGGTCTCCTACGAGCAGTACTTC
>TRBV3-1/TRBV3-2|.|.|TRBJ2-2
CASSLSGFLAGELFF
TGTGCCAGCAGCCTTTCAGGGTTTTTAGCCGGGGAGCTGTTTTTT
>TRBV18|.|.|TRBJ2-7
CASSPGQHEQYF
TGTGCCAGCTCACCAGGACAGCACGAGCAGTACTTC
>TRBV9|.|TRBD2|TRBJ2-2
CASSGGLAGATGELFF
TGTGCCAGCAGCGGGGGACTAGCGGGTGCCACCGGGGAGCTGTTTTTT
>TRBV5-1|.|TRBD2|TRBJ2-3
CASSLAVRGGGGDTQYF
TGCGCCAGCAGCTTGGCGGTGCGGGGGGGCGGAGGAGATACGCAGTATTTT
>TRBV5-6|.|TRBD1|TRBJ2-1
CASSFRDRDYNEQFF
TGTGCCAGCAGCTTCCGGGACAGGGACTACAATGAGCAGTTCTTC
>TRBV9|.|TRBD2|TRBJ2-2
CASSAQRGGRNGELFF
TGTGCCAGCAGCGCCCAGCGGGGGGGCCGAAACGGGGAGCTGTTTTTT
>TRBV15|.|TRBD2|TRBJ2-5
CATSRDLRGGETQYF
TGTGCCACCAGCAGAGATCTCCGGGGGGGTGAGACCCAGTACTTC
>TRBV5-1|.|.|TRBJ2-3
CASSPFPRDSSRTDTQYF
TGCGCCAGCTCACCTTTTCCGAGGGACTCGTCTCGCACAGATACGCAGTATTTT
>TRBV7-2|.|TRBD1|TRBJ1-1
CASSLNRRGHKGSEAFF
TGTGCCAGCAGCTTAAATCGGAGGGGGCATAAGGGGTCTGAAGCTTTCTTT
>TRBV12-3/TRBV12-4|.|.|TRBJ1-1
CASRAGVWTEAFF
TGTGCCAGCCGCGCGGGGGTATGGACTGAAGCTTTCTTT
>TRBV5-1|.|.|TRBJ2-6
CASTLFLSGANVLTF
TGCGCCAGCACTTTATTTCTCTCTGGGGCCAACGTCCTGACTTTC
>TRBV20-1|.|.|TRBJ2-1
CSASPTRAVIYNEQFF
TGCAGTGCTAGTCCCACTCGCGCTGTAATCTACAATGAGCAGTTCTTC
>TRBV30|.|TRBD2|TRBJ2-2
CAWGKRGLTGELFF
TGTGCCTGGGGGAAGCGGGGGCTCACCGGGGAGCTGTTTTTT
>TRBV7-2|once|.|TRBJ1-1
CASSLNRENTEAFF
TGTGCCAGCAGCTTGAACAGGGAGAACACTGAAGCTTTCTTT
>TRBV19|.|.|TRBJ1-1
CASTPSWGLRVNTEAFF
TGTGCCAGTACCCCCAGTTGGGGACTCAGGGTGAACACTGAAGCTTTCTTT
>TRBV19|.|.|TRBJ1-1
CASSATGFEGEAFF
TGTGCCAGTAGTGCTACCGGGTTTGAGGGTGAAGCTTTCTTT
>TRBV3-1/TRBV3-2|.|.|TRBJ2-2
CASSQTTDRTNTGELFF
TGTGCCAGCAGCCAGACAACCGACAGGACGAACACCGGGGAGCTGTTTTTT
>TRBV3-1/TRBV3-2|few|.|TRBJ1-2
CASTTPGESHGYTF
TGTGCCAGCACCACACCAGGGGAGTCCCATGGCTACACCTTC
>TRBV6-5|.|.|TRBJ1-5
CASGPVSNQPQHF
TGTGCCAGCGGTCCGGTTAGCAATCAGCCCCAGCATTTT
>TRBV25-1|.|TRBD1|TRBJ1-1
CASKGSGGVNTEAFF
TGTGCCAGCAAAGGGTCAGGGGGTGTGAACACTGAAGCTTTCTTT
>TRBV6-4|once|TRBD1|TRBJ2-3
CASSDSSGGADTQYF
TGTGCCAGCAGTGACTCGTCAGGGGGCGCAGATACGCAGTATTTT
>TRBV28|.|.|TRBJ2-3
CASSLGRTSDTQYF
TGTGCCAGCAGTTTAGGAAGGACTTCAGATACGCAGTATTTT
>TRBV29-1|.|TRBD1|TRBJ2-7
CSVAGTGGQQKGGAPEQYF
TGCAGCGTGGCCGGGACAGGGGGTCAACAAAAGGGAGGGGCACCCGAGCAGTACTTC
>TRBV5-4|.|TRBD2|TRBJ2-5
CASRRGTGETQYF
TGTGCCAGCCGGCGGGGGACCGGGGAGACCCAGTACTTC
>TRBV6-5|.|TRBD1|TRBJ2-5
CATRGGQLGQETQYF
TGTGCAACGAGAGGGGGACAGTTGGGCCAAGAGACCCAGTACTTC
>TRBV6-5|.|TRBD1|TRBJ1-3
CASRRDRSSGNTIYF
TGTGCCAGCAGAAGGGACAGGAGCTCTGGAAACACCATATATTTT
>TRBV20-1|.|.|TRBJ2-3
CSASGLVVDTQYF
TGCAGTGCTAGTGGGCTAGTGGTAGATACGCAGTATTTT
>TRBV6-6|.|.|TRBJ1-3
CASSYSSSSGNTIYF
TGTGCCAGCAGTTACTCCTCCAGCTCTGGAAACACCATATATTTT
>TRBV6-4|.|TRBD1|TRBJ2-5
CASSRTGEETQYF
TGTGCCAGCAGTCGGACAGGAGAAGAGACCCAGTACTTC
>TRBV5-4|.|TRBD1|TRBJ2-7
CASSSWTGTYEQYF
TGTGCCAGCAGCTCCTGGACAGGTACCTACGAGCAGTACTTC
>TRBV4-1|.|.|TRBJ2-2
CASSLRQDTGELFF
TGCGCCAGCAGCCTTCGACAGGACACCGGGGAGCTGTTTTTT
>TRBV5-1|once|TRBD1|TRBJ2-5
CASRPQGAEETQYF
TGCGCCAGCAGACCACAGGGGGCTGAGGAGACCCAGTACTTC